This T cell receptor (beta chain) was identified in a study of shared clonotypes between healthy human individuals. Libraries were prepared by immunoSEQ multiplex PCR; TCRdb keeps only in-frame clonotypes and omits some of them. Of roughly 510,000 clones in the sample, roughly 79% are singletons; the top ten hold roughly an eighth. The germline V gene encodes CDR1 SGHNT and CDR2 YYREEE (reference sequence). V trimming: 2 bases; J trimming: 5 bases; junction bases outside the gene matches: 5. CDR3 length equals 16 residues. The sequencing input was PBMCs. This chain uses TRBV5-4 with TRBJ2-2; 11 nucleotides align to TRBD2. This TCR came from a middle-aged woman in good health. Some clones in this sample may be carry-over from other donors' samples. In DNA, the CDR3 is TGTGCCAGCAGCTTACCCCGGACTAGCGGGACCGGGGAGCTGTTTTTT. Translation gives CASSLPRTSGTGELFF.